The rows below give T cell receptor beta chains drawn from one sample of a study of blood T cells in healthy people across ages. TCRdb itself ran the 5' RACE reads through MiXCR, one entry per CDR3 protein. The repertoire includes 700,000 to 900,000 distinct CDR3 sequences, around 24% of them detected once, and 2.5% to 3.5% sits in the top ten. This same sample was also taken into another study, of T cells of mothers and their children.

The specimen was blood. The origin of the receptors is a boy between 10 and 17 years old in good health. Each CDR3 is given with its conserved first and last residue. Each record gives: V gene, J gene, CDR3 protein.

V: TRBV28
J: TRBJ1-2
CDR3: CASSLQGVSYGYTF

V: TRBV30
J: TRBJ2-7
CDR3: CAWNRGSYEQYF

V: TRBV20-1
J: TRBJ1-1
CDR3: CSAARDTNTEAFF

V: TRBV28
J: TRBJ2-7
CDR3: CASSFSNLGDRDEQYF

V: TRBV5-1
J: TRBJ2-3
CDR3: CASRPSGGPADTQYF

V: TRBV27
J: TRBJ1-4
CDR3: CASSFRQVPTTNEKLFF

V: TRBV3-1
J: .
CDR3: CASSHEGTSGSYEQYF

V: TRBV6-1
J: .
CDR3: CASSRQGISYEQYF

V: TRBV12-3/TRBV12-4
J: TRBJ1-2
CDR3: CATGDAAYGYTF

V: TRBV27
J: .
CDR3: CASSPSHSLRHEQYF

V: TRBV28
J: TRBJ1-1
CDR3: CASRRTGSFRGNTEAFF

V: TRBV4-2
J: TRBJ2-1
CDR3: CASSPRLAVNEQFF

V: TRBV7-6
J: TRBJ2-2
CDR3: CASSFSGGPVINTGELFF

V: TRBV21-1
J: TRBJ2-5
CDR3: CASRNGLAGGPETQYF

V: TRBV20-1
J: TRBJ2-5
CDR3: CSARGDIGRQETQYF

V: TRBV6-5
J: TRBJ2-2
CDR3: CASSYGGQNTGELFF

V: TRBV5-1
J: TRBJ1-4
CDR3: CASSQGHLNEKLFF

V: TRBV7-8
J: TRBJ2-5
CDR3: CASSLSSVSPQETQYF

V: TRBV30
J: TRBJ2-7
CDR3: CAWSALGGVSSYEQYF

V: TRBV10-3
J: TRBJ1-6
CDR3: CAISDLRDREVGALHF

V: TRBV6-5
J: TRBJ1-4
CDR3: CASSYSFRGDEKLFF

V: TRBV12-5
J: TRBJ2-1
CDR3: CASGLGVRDNEQFF

V: TRBV12-3/TRBV12-4
J: TRBJ2-1
CDR3: CASNGGPLPNEQFF

V: TRBV29-1
J: TRBJ1-1
CDR3: CSVAGTANTEAFF

V: TRBV27
J: TRBJ1-1
CDR3: CASSYQQGGTEAFF

V: TRBV13
J: TRBJ2-5
CDR3: CASSLISGGSKTQYF

V: TRBV6-5
J: .
CDR3: CASSYSGEGYEQYF

V: TRBV27
J: TRBJ2-4
CDR3: CASSFEGGNIQYF

V: TRBV20-1
J: TRBJ1-5
CDR3: CSAARTGGPNQPQHF

V: TRBV25-1
J: TRBJ1-1
CDR3: CASTKESGYTEAFF

V: TRBV7-9
J: TRBJ1-1
CDR3: CASSFGDAVTEAFF

V: TRBV12-3/TRBV12-4
J: TRBJ1-2
CDR3: CASSLAGVGYGYTF

V: TRBV12-3/TRBV12-4
J: TRBJ2-3
CDR3: CASRAGLAGPSDTQYF

V: TRBV12-3/TRBV12-4
J: TRBJ2-1
CDR3: CASSQPGLAGYNEQFF

V: TRBV27
J: TRBJ1-1
CDR3: CASHRDRGRITEAFF